This record looks at one TCR beta chain sequence and its context. Its antigen is not known. This sample was included in a study of T cell repertoires in cytomegalovirus infection. Study-level information: Indicated by public TCR beta signatures were CMV infection and matching HLA type.

TCRdb independently ran MiXCR on the reads; one entry per CDR3 protein. The table shows around 530,000 distinct CDR3 sequences, with about a quarter occurring only once. Germline CDR1 and CDR2: SGHKS and YYEKEE (reference sequence). CDR3 length equals 18 residues. The trim removed 0 bases at V and 1 base at J, leaving 6 bases unmatched. General study findings and limits: Of the TCR beta families, the public ones yielded a cumulative frequency that identified carriers of CMV plus the relevant HLA. The ex vivo response showed dominance by HLA-C-restricted CMV-specific TCR beta clonotypes.

The sequence was collected from a human donor in good health (CMV status not recorded). Some clones in this sample may be carry-over from other donors' samples. The source material was PBMCs. V gene TRBV5-5 combines with J gene TRBJ1-6; 8 positions agree with TRBD1. In DNA, the CDR3 is TGTGCCAGCAGCTTGGGTCTCCGGGACAGGTCCTATAATTCACCCCTCCACTTT. This translates into CASSLGLRDRSYNSPLHF.